This entry is about one T cell receptor (beta chain). The sample belongs to a study of beta chain features in type 1 diabetes. Since all of the isolated RNA was reverse transcribed, expressed TCRB transcripts were what got sequenced. Sequencing was performed with immunoSEQ multiplex PCR; in TCRdb, only in-frame clones are kept and a portion is missing. The sample includes 360,000 or so clones, roughly a fifth of them seen just once. V gave up 6 bases and J gave up 4 bases; unmatched junction bases: 17. This CDR3 contains 16 residues. From germline, CDR1 is SQVTM and CDR2 ANQGSEA. The chain employs TRBV29-1 and TRBJ1-2; TRBD1 aligns across 7 bases. The TCR was taken from a woman in her late teens or twenties in good health. The sample was naive CD4+ T cells from blood. The CDR3 loop is CSVAGTAITPSYGYTF. The CDR3 region has the DNA TGCAGCGTGGCCGGGACAGCGATTACACCCTCCTATGGCTACACCTTC.